This TCR beta chain was obtained from a study of OX40 agonist ivuxolimab in advanced cancers. Comment on this clone: The antigen is not known.

Sampling of blood occurred at baseline, cycle 4 day 1, and cycle 7 day 1. This table comes from immunoSEQ multiplex PCR, and its TCRdb copy is limited to in-frame clones, with some not included. The table lists around 79,000 clones, about nine tenths of them singletons. General study results and limits: Fewer expanded clones were found on average in CD4+ than in CD8+ T cells. Clonal expansion by week 6 occurred in CD4+ and CD8+ blood T cells (at 0.1 to 3.0 mg/kg).

V lost 4 bases, J lost 6 bases, and 17 bases lay in between. This CDR3 is built from 14 residues. CDR1 and CDR2 from the germline V gene are SQVTM and ANQGSEA. This chain connects TRBV29-1 to TRBJ2-3; possibly TRBD1 for D (5 bases). The clonotype originates from an adult with an advanced solid tumor such as melanoma, head and neck, liver or kidney cancer. Source: CD4+ or CD8+ T cells sorted from blood, taken in a trial of the OX40 agonist ivuxolimab. The CDR3 bases are TGCAGCGTTGTACAAACAGGAGTGGGGGATACGCAGTATTTT. The encoded protein is CSVVQTGVGDTQYF.